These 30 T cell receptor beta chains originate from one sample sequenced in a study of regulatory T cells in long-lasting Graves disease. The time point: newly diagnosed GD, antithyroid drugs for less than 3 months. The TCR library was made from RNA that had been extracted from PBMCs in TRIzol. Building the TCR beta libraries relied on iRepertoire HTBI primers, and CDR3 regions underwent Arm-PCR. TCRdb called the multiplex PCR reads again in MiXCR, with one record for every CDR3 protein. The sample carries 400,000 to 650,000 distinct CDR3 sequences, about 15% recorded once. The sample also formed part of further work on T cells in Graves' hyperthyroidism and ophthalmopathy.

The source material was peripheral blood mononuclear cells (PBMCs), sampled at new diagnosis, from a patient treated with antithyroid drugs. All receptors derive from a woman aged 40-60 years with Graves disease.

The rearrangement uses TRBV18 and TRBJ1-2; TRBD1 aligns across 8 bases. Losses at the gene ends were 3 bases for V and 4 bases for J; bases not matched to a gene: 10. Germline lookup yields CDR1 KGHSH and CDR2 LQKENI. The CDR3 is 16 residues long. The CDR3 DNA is TGTGCCAGCTCACCGGTCGGACAGGGCTCTCGCTATGGCTACACCTTC. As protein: CASSPVGQGSRYGYTF.

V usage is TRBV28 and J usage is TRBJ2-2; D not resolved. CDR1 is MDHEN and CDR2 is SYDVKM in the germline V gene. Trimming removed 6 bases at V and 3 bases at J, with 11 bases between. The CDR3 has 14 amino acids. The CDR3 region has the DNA TGTGCCAGCAGCAAGCTAGGAGACACCGGGGAGCTGTTTTTT. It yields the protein CASSKLGDTGELFF.

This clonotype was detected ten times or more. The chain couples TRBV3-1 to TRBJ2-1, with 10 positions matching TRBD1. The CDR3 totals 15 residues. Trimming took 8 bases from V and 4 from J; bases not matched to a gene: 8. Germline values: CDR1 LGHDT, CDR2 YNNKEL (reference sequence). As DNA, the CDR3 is TGTGCCAGCGGCACCCCGGGACAGGGGTACAATGAGCAGTTCTTC. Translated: CASGTPGQGYNEQFF.

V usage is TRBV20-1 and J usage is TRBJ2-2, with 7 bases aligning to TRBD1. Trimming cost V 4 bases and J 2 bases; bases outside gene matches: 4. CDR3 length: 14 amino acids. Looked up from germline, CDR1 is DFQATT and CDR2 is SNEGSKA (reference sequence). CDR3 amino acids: CSAMRQGNTGELFF. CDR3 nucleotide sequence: TGCAGTGCTATGAGACAGGGCAACACCGGGGAGCTGTTTTTT.

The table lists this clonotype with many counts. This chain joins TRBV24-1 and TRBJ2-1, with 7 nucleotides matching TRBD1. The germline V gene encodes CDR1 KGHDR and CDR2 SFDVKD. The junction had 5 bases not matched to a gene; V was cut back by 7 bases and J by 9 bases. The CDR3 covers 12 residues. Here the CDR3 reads CATSKGAREQFF. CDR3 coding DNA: TGTGCCACCAGCAAGGGGGCGCGTGAGCAGTTCTTC.

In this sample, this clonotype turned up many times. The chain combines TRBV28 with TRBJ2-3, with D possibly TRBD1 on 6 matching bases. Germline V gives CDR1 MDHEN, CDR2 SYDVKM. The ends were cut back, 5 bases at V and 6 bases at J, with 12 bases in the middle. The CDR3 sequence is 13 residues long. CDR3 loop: CASSQTGHDTQYF. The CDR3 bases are TGTGCCAGCAGTCAGACAGGCCACGATACGCAGTATTTT.

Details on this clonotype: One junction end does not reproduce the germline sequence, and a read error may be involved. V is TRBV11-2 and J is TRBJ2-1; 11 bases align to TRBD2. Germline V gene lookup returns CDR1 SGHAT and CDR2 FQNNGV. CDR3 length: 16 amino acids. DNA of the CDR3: TGTGCCAGCAGCTTAGACCTAGCGGGGGGCTACAATGAGCGGTTCTTC. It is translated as CASSLDLAGGYNERFF. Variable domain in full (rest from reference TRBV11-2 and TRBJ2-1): EAGVAQSPRYKIIEKRQSVAFWCNPISGHATLYWYQQILGQGPKLLIQFQNNGVVDDSQLPKDRFSAERLKGVDSTLKIQPAKLEDSAVYLCASSLDLAGGYNERFFGPGTRLTVL.

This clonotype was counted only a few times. This CDR3 is CASSIDLEAGLSYEQYF. CDR3 sequence (DNA): TGTGCCAGTAGTATAGATCTTGAAGCGGGGCTCTCCTACGAGCAGTACTTC. The V gene is TRBV19, the J gene TRBJ2-7; 7 bases match TRBD2. There are 17 residues in the CDR3. After removal of 0 bases from V and 0 bases from J, the junction contained 8 bases not matched to a gene. CDR1 and CDR2 (germline): LNHDA, SQIVND (reference sequence).

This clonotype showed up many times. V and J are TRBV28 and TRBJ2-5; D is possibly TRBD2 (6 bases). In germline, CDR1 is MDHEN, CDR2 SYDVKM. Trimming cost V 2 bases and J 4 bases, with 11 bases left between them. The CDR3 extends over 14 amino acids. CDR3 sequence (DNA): TGTGCCAGCAGTTTAGATTCCGGGAGAGAGACCCAGTACTTC. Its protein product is CASSLDSGRETQYF.

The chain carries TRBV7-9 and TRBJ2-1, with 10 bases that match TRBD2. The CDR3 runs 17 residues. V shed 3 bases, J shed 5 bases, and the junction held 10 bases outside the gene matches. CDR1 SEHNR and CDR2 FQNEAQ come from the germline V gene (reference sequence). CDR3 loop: CASSFIPLSGGDNEQFF. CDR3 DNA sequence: TGTGCCAGCAGCTTTATTCCTCTCAGCGGGGGGGACAATGAGCAGTTCTTC.

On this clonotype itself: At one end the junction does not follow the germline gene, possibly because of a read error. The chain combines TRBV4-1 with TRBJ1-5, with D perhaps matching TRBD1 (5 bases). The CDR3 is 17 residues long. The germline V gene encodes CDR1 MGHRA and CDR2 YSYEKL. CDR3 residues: CASSQDGGPTSYQPQHF. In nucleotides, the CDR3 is TGTGCCAGCAGCCAAGATGGGGGTCCCACAAGTTATCAGCCCCAGCATTTT.

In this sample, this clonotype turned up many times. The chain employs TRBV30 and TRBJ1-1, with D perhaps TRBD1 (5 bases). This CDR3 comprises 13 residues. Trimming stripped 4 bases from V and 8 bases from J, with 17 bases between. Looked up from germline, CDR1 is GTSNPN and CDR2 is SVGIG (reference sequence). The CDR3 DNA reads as TGTGCCTGGACCCTCCGGGGGGTCAAAGAAGCTTTCTTT. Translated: CAWTLRGVKEAFF.

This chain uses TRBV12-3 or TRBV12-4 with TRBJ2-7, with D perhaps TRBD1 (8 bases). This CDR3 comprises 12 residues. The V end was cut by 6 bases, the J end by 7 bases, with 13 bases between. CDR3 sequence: CASRVQGGEQYF. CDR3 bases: TGTGCCAGCAGAGTACAGGGGGGGGAGCAGTACTTC.

DNA for the CDR3: TGTGCCAGCACTCGAGGGGACAGGTTTTGGAGCGAGCAGTACTTC. Residues: CASTRGDRFWSEQYF. The V call is TRBV2, the J call TRBJ2-7; 8 nucleotides agree with TRBD1. The junction had 14 bases not matched to a gene; V was cut back by 7 bases and J by 6 bases. There are 15 residues in the CDR3. Looked up from germline, CDR1 is SNHLY and CDR2 is FYNNEI.

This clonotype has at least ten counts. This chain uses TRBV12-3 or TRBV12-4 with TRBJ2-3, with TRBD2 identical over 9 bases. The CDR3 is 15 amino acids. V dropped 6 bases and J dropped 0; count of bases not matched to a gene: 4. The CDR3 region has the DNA TGTGCCAGCAGCCTTAGCGGGAGTAGCACAGATACGCAGTATTTT. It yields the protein CASSLSGSSTDTQYF.

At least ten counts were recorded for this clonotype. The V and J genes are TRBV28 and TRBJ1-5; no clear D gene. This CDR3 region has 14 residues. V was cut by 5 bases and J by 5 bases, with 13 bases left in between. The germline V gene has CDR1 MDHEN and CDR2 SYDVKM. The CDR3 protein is CASSPFVGYQPQHF. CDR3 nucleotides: TGTGCCAGCAGTCCTTTCGTGGGATATCAGCCCCAGCATTTT.

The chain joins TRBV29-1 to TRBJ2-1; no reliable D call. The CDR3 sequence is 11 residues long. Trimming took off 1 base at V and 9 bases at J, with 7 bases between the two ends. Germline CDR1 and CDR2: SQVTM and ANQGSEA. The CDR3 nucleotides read TGCAGCGTTGAAGGAGCTGGTGAGCAGTTCTTC. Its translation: CSVEGAGEQFF.

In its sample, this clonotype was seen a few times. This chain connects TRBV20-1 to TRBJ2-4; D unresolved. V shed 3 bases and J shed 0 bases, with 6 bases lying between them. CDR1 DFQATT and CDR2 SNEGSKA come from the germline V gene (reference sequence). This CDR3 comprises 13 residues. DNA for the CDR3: TGCAGTGCTAGTTTCCTAGCCAAAAACATTCAGTACTTC. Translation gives CSASFLAKNIQYF.

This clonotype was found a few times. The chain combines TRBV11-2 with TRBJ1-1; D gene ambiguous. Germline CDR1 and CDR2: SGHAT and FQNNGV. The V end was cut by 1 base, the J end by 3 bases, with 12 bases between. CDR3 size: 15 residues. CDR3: CASSLGPGGHTEAFF. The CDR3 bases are TGTGCCAGCAGCTTAGGCCCGGGTGGGCACACTGAAGCTTTCTTT. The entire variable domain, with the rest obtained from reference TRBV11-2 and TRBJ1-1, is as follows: EAGVAQSPRYKIIEKRQSVAFWCNPISGHATLYWYQQILGQGPKLLIQFQNNGVVDDSQLPKDRFSAERLKGVDSTLKIQPAKLEDSAVYLCASSLGPGGHTEAFFGQGTRLTVV.

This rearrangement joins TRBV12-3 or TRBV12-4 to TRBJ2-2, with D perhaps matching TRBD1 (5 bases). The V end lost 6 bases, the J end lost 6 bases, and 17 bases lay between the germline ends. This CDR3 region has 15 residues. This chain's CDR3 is CASRQARVLPGELFF. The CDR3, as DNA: TGTGCCAGCAGACAAGCCAGGGTTTTGCCCGGGGAGCTGTTTTTT.

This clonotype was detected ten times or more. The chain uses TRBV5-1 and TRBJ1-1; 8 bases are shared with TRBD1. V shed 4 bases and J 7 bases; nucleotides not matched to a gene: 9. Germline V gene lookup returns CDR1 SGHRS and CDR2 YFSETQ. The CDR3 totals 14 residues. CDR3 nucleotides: TGCGCCAGCAGCGGAGGGCCGGGACAGGTTGAAGCTTTCTTT. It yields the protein CASSGGPGQVEAFF.

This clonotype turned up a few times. CDR3 nucleotide sequence: TGTGCCAGCAGCCCCTCCGACAGCTACTATGGCTACACCTTC. Its translation is CASSPSDSYYGYTF. V gene TRBV5-8 combines with J gene TRBJ1-2; perhaps TRBD1 as D (5 bases). Germline CDR1 and CDR2: SGHTS and YDEGEE. This CDR3 spans 14 amino acids. Trimming took off 4 bases at V and 3 bases at J, with 13 bases between the two ends.

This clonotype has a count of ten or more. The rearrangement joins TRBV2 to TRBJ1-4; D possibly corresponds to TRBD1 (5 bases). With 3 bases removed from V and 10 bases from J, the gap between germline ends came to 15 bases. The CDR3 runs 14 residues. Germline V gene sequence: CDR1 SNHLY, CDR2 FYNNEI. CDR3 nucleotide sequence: TGTGCCAGCAGTGATTTGCAGGGAAGGGGAAAACTGTTTTTT. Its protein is CASSDLQGRGKLFF. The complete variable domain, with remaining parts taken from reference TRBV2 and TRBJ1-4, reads EPEVTQTPSHQVTQMGQEVILRCVPISNHLYFYWYRQILGQKVEFLVSFYNNEISEKSEIFDDQFSVERPDGSNFTLKIRSTKLEDSAMYFCASSDLQGRGKLFFGSGTQLSVL.

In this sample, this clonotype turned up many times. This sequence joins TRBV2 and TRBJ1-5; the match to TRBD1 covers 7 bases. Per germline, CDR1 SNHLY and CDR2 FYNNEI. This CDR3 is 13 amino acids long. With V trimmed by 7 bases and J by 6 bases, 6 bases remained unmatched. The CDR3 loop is CASITGVGQPQHF. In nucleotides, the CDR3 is TGTGCCAGCATAACAGGGGTTGGTCAGCCCCAGCATTTT.

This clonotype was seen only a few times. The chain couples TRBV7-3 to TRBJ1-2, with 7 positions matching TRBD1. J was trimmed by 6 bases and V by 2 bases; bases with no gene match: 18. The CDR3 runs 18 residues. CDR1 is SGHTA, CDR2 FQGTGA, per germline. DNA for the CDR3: TGTGCCAGCAGCTTAGCCCCCCTCGAGGAGGGGGCGCGCCATGGCTACACCTTC. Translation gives CASSLAPLEEGARHGYTF.

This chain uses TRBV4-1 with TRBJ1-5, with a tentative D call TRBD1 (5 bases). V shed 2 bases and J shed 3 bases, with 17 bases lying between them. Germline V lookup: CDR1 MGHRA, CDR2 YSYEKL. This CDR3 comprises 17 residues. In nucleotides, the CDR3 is TGCGCCAGCAGCCAAAAAGGGGCCGGCGCAGACAATCAGCCCCAGCATTTT. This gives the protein CASSQKGAGADNQPQHF.

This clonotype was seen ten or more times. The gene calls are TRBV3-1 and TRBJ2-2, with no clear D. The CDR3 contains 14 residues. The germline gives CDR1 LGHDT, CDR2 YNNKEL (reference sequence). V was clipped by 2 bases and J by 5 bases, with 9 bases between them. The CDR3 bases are TGTGCCAGCAGCCAAATGAAGTTTACCGGGGAGCTGTTTTTT. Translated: CASSQMKFTGELFF. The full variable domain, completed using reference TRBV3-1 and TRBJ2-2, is DTAVSQTPKYLVTQMGNDKSIKCEQNLGHDTMYWYKQDSKKFLKIMFSYNNKELIINETVPNRFSPKSPDKAHLNLHINSLELGDSAVYFCASSQMKFTGELFFGEGSRLTVL.

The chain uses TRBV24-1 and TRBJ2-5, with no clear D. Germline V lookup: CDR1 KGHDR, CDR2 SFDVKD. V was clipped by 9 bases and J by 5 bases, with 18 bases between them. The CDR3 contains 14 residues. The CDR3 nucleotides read TGTGCCACCTCCGTAGCACTCATGAGGGAGACCCAGTACTTC. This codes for CATSVALMRETQYF.

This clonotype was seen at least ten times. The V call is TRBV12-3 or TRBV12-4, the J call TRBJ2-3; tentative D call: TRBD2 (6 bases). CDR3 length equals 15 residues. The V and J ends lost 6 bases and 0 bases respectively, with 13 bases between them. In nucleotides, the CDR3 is TGTGCCAGCAGGGCGGGACGGACTAGCACAGATACGCAGTATTTT. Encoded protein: CASRAGRTSTDTQYF.

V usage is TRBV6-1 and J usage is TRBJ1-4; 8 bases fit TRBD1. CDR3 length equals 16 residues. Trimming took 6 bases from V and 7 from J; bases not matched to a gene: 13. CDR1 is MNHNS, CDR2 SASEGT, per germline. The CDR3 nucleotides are TGTGCCAGCAGCCTTATGTCCGGGACAGGCACTGAAAAACTGTTTTTT. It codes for CASSLMSGTGTEKLFF.